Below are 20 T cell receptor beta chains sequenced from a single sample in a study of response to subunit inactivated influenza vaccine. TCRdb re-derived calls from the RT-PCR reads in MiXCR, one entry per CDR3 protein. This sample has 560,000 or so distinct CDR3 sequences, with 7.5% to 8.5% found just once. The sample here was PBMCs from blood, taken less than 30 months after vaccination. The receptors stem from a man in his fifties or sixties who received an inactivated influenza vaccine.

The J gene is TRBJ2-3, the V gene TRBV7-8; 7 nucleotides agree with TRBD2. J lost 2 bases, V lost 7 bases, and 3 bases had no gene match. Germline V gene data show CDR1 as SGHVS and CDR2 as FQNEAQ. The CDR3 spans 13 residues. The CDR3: CASTGGFTDTQYF. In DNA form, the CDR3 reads TGTGCCAGCACGGGGGGTTTCACAGATACGCAGTATTTT.

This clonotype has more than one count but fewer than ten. The DNA for the CDR3 is TGTGCCAGCAGCTTAGGAGGAGGGGGCTATCTGGAGACCCAGTACTTC. Translating it yields CASSLGGGGYLETQYF. V gene TRBV7-6 combines with J gene TRBJ2-5, with D possibly matching TRBD1 (7 bases). V lost 1 base and J lost 5, with 17 bases in between. There are 16 residues in the CDR3. Germline V gene sequence: CDR1 SGHVS, CDR2 FNYEAQ.

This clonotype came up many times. The CDR3 here is CSAAGLAGGNNEQFF. CDR3 nucleotides: TGCAGTGCTGCTGGACTAGCGGGAGGGAACAATGAGCAGTTCTTC. The rearrangement uses TRBV20-1 and TRBJ2-1, with 15 bases aligning to TRBD2. V shed 5 bases, J shed 5 bases, and the junction held 4 bases outside the gene matches. The CDR3 loop spans 15 amino acids. Germline CDR1 reads DFQATT; CDR2 reads SNEGSKA (reference sequence).

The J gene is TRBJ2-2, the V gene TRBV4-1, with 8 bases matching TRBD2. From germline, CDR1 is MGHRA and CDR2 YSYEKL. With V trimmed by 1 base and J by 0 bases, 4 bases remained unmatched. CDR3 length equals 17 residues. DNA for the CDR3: TGCGCCAGCAGCCAAGTAGGGCGGGGGGCGAACACCGGGGAGCTGTTTTTT. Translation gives CASSQVGRGANTGELFF.

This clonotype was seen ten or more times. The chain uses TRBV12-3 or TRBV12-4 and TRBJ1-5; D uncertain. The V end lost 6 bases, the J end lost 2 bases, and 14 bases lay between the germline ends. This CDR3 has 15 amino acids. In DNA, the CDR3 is TGTGCCAGCAGCAATTTAGGGTCCGGCAATCAGCCCCAGCATTTT. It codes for CASSNLGSGNQPQHF.

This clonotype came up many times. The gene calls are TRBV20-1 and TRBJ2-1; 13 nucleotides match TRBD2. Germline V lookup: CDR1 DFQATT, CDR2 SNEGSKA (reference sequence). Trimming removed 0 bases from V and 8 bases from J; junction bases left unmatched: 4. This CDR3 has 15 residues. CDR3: CSARDRTSGSYEQFF. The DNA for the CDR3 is TGCAGTGCTAGAGACCGGACTAGCGGGAGCTATGAGCAGTTCTTC.

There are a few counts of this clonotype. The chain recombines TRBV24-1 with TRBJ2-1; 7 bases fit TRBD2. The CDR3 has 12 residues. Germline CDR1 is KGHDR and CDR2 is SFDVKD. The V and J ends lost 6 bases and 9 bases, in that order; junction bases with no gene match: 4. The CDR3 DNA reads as TGTGCCACCAGTCCTACGGGGGGTGAGCAGTTCTTC. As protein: CATSPTGGEQFF.

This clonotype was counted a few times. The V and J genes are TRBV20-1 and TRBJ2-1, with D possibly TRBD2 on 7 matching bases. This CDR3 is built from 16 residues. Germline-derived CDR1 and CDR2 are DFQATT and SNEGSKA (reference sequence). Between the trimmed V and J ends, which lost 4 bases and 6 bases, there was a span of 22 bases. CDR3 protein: CSAIQGGGGVGNEQFF. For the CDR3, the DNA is TGCAGTGCTATTCAAGGGGGGGGAGGCGTCGGCAATGAGCAGTTCTTC.

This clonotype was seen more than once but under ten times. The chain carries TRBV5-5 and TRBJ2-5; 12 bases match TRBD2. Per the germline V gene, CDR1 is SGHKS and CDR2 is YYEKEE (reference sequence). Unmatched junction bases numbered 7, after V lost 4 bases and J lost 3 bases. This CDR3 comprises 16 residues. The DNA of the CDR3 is TGTGCCAGCAGCCAAACTAGCGGGAGGTCGAAAGAGACCCAGTACTTC. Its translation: CASSQTSGRSKETQYF.

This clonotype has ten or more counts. For the CDR3, the DNA is TGTGCCAGCAGAGCGGGACGCGCAACTAATGAAAAACTGTTTTTT. Amino acid sequence: CASRAGRATNEKLFF. This chain links TRBV7-8 with TRBJ1-4; D perhaps matches TRBD1 (5 bases). CDR1 and CDR2 (germline): SGHVS, FQNEAQ. The CDR3 spans 15 residues. V was pared by 6 bases and J by 0 bases, with 11 bases between.

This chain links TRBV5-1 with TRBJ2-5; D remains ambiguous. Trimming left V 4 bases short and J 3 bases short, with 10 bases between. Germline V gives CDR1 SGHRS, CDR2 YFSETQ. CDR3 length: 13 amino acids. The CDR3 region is CASSRQMEETQYF. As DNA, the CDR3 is TGCGCCAGCAGCAGGCAGATGGAAGAGACCCAGTACTTC.

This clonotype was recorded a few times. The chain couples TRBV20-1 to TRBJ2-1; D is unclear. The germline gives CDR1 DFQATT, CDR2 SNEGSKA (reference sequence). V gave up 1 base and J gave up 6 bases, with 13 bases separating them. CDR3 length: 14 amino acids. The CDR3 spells CSARVGITLNEQFF. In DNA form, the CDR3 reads TGCAGTGCTAGAGTGGGAATTACTCTCAATGAGCAGTTCTTC.

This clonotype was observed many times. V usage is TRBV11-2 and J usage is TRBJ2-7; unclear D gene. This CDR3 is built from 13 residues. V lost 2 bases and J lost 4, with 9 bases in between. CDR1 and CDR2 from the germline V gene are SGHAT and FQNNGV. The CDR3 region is CASSLRAGYEQYF. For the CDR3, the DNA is TGTGCCAGCAGCTTAAGGGCAGGATACGAGCAGTACTTC.

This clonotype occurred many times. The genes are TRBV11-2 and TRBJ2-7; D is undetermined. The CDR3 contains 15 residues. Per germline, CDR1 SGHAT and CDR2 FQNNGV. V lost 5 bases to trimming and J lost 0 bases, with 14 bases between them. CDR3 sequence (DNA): TGTGCCAGCAGCCACGACATAGGCTACTCCTACGAGCAGTACTTC. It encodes CASSHDIGYSYEQYF.

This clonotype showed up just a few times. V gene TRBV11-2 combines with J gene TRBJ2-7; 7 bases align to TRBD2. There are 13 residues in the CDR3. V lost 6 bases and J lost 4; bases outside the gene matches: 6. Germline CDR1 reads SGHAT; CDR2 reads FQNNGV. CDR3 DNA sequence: TGTGCCAGCAGACTCGGGGGGATTTACGAGCAGTACTTC. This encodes CASRLGGIYEQYF.

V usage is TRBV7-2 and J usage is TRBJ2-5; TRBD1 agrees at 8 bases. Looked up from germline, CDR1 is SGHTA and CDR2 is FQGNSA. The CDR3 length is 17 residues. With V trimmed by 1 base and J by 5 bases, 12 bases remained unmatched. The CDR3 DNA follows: TGTGCCAGCAGCTTAGTTGTTGTCACAGGGGGTAGGGAGACCCAGTACTTC. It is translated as CASSLVVVTGGRETQYF.

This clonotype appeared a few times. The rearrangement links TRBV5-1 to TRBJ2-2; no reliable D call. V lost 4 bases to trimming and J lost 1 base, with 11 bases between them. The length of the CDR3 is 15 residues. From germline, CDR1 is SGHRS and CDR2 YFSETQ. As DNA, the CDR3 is TGCGCCAGCAGCGCTCACTCAGGGAACACCGGGGAGCTGTTTTTT. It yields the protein CASSAHSGNTGELFF.

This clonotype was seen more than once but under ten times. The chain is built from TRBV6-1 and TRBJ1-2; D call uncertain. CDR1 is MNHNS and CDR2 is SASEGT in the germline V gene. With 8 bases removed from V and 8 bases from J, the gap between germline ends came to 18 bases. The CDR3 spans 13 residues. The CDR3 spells CASGEGPGLGYTF. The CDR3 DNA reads TGTGCCAGCGGGGAAGGACCAGGACTCGGCTACACCTTC.

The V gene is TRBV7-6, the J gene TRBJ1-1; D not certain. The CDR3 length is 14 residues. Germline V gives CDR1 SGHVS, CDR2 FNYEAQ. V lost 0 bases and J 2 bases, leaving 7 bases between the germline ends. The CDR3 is CASSLAESNTEAFF. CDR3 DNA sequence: TGTGCCAGCAGCTTAGCGGAATCAAACACTGAAGCTTTCTTT.

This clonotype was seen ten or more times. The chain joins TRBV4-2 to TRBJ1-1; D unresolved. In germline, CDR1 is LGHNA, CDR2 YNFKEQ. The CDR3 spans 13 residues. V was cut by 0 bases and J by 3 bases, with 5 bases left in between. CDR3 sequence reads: CASSQEGYTEAFF. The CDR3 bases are TGTGCCAGCAGCCAAGAGGGGTACACTGAAGCTTTCTTT.